This note documents a single T cell receptor beta chain sequence. This sample stems from a study of T cells in Graves' hyperthyroidism and ophthalmopathy. Trimming removed 7 bases at V and 2 bases at J, with 6 bases between. This CDR3 is built from 12 residues. The germline CDR1 and CDR2 sequences are LNHDA and SQIVND (reference sequence). From RNA transcripts, TCR beta CDR3 regions were amplified. First-round RT-PCR targeting the TCR CDR3 was performed with the HTBI primer set. TCRdb used MiXCR to reprocess the multiplex PCR reads, holding one entry per CDR3 protein. Among around 300,000 distinct CDR3 sequences, around 13% were seen once, and the ten largest hold under 30%.

The V call is TRBV19, the J call TRBJ1-5, with D unresolved. This TCR was recovered from a woman in her 30s with Graves' hyperthyroidism. The sample consisted of blood. As DNA, the CDR3 is TGTGCCAGTACTTCTCGCAATCAGCCCCAGCATTTT. Its protein product is CASTSRNQPQHF.